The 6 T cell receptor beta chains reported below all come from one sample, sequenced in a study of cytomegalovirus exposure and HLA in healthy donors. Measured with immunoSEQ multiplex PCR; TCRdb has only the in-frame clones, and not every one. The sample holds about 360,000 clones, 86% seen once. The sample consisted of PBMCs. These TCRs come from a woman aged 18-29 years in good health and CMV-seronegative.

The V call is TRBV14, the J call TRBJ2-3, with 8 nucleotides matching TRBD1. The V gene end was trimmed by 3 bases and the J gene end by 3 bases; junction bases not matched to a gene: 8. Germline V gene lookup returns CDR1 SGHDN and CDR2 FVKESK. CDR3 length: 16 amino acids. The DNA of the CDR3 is TGTGCCAGCAGCCATCGAGGGACAGGATCGACAGATACGCAGTATTTT. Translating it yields CASSHRGTGSTDTQYF.

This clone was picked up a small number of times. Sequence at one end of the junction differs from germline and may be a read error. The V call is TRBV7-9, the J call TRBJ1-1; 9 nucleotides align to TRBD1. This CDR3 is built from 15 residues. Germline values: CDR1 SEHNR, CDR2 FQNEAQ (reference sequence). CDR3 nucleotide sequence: TGTGCCAGCAGCTTAGGGACAGGGGCCCGGGGGGCGACGTCCTTT. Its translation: CASSLGTGARGATSF.

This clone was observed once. CDR3 residues: CASSMRGHEQYF. The CDR3 DNA is TGTGCCAGTAGTATGCGGGGGCACGAGCAGTACTTC. The rearrangement links TRBV19 to TRBJ2-7, with D possibly being TRBD2 (7 bases). CDR1 and CDR2 from the germline V gene are LNHDA and SQIVND (reference sequence). This CDR3 has 12 amino acids. Trimming left V 3 bases short and J 5 bases short, with 8 bases between.

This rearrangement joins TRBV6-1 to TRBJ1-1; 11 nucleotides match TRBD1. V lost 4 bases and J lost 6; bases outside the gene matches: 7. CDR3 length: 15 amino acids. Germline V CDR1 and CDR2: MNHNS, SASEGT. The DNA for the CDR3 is TGTGCCAGCAGTGGCGTCGGACAGGGGGCCGCTGAAGCTTTCTTT. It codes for CASSGVGQGAAEAFF.

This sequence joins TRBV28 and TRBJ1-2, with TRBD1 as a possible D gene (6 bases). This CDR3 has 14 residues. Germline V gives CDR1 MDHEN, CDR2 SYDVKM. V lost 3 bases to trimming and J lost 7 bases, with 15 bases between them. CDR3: CASSLVGGARGYTF. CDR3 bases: TGTGCCAGCAGTTTGGTCGGGGGGGCGCGTGGCTACACCTTC.

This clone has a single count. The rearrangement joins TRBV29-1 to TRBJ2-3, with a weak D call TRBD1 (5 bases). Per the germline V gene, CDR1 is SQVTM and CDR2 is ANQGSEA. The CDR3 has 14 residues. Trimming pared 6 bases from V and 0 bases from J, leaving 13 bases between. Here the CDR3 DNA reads TGCAGCGTCCTCCCCCAGGGTAGCACAGATACGCAGTATTTT. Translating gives CSVLPQGSTDTQYF.